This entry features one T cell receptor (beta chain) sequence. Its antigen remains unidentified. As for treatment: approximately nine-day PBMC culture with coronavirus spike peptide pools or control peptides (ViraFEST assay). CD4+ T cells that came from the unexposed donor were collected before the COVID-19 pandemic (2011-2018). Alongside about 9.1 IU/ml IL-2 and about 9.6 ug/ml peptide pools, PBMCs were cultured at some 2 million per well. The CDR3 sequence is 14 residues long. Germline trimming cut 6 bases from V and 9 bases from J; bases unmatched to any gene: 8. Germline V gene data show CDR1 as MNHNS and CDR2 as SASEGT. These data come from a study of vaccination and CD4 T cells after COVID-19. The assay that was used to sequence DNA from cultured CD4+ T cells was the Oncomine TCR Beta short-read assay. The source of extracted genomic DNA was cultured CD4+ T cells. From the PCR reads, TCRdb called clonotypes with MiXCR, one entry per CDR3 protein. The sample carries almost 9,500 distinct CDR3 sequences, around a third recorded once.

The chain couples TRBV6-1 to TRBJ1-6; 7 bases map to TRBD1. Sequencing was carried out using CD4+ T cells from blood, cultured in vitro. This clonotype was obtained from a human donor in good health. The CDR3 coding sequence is TGTGCCAGCAGCATAGGGGACAGCCGTTCACCCCTCCACTTT. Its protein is CASSIGDSRSPLHF.